Listed here are 7 T cell receptor beta chains from one sample, sequenced in a study of CD8 T cells in ankylosing spondylitis. TCRdb independently ran MiXCR on the 5' RACE reads; one entry per CDR3 protein. Altogether over 700,000 distinct CDR3 sequences are present, roughly 20% being singletons, with the ten largest covering roughly a fifth. Findings and limits, study-wide: Among TCR beta sequences, a motif of several highly homologous variants appeared characteristic of ankylosing spondylitis blood.

These TCRs are of unknown antigen specificity. Sequenced sample: blood, either unsorted or a sorted T cell fraction (not recorded which). Receptors were obtained from a male donor with ankylosing spondylitis.

The V call is TRBV29-1, the J call TRBJ2-1; no definite D call. The CDR3 is 13 amino acids. Germline CDR1 SQVTM, CDR2 ANQGSEA. Deletions cut 4 bases from V and 0 bases from J, with 7 bases between. CDR3 loop: CSVASSSYNEQFF. DNA for the CDR3: TGCAGCGTTGCCTCTTCCTCCTACAATGAGCAGTTCTTC.

V gene TRBV5-1 combines with J gene TRBJ2-3, with D maybe TRBD1 (6 bases). The germline V and J ends were trimmed by 2 bases and 2 bases, with 9 bases remaining between them. The CDR3 has 14 residues. Germline V gene lookup returns CDR1 SGHRS and CDR2 YFSETQ. CDR3 loop: CASSFRQATDTQYF. The CDR3 DNA sequence: TGCGCCAGCAGCTTCAGACAGGCCACAGATACGCAGTATTTT.

V usage is TRBV14 and J usage is TRBJ2-1; D might be TRBD1 or TRBD2, each matching 5 bases. CDR1 and CDR2 (germline): SGHDN, FVKESK. The CDR3 covers 13 residues. V lost 5 bases and J lost 12, with 17 bases in between. The CDR3 bases are TGTGCCAGCAGCGCGCCGGGAAGGGGCCGGCAGTTCTTC. Translation: CASSAPGRGRQFF. The full variable domain, completed using reference TRBV14 and TRBJ2-1, is EAGVTQFPSHSVIEKGQTVTLRCDPISGHDNLYWYRRVMGKEIKFLLHFVKESKQDESGMPNNRFLAERTGGTYSTLKVQPAELEDSGVYFCASSAPGRGRQFFGPGTRLTVL.

The rearrangement links TRBV5-6 to TRBJ2-3, with 11 bases that match TRBD2. From germline, CDR1 is SGHDT and CDR2 YYEEEE. This CDR3 has 19 residues. After removal of 1 base from V and 0 bases from J, the junction contained 10 bases not matched to a gene. CDR3 sequence (DNA): TGTGCCAGCAGCTTGTGGAAAGCGACTAGCGGGGCTAGCACAGATACGCAGTATTTT. Amino acids: CASSLWKATSGASTDTQYF.

This clonotype appeared many times. V is TRBV20-1 and J is TRBJ1-1; no clear D. The CDR3 has 12 residues. CDR1 is DFQATT and CDR2 is SNEGSKA in the germline V gene (reference sequence). Trimming shortened V by 4 bases and J by 5 bases, and 11 bases separated the two germline ends. This CDR3 reads CSATRSRTEAFF. CDR3 nucleotide sequence: TGCAGTGCTACTAGGTCACGGACTGAAGCTTTCTTT.

V usage is TRBV29-1 and J usage is TRBJ1-3, with TRBD1 as a possible D gene (6 bases). V lost 4 bases to trimming and J lost 2 bases, with 9 bases between them. Germline V gene lookup returns CDR1 SQVTM and CDR2 ANQGSEA. This CDR3 has 13 residues. The CDR3 region is CSVVGGTGNTIYF. DNA of the CDR3: TGCAGCGTTGTTGGGGGCACTGGAAACACCATATATTTT.

The chain has TRBV5-1 and TRBJ1-1; no clear D gene. Germline lookup yields CDR1 SGHRS and CDR2 YFSETQ. The CDR3 has 17 residues. Trimming removed 3 bases from V and 0 bases from J, with 18 bases in between. The CDR3 sequence is CASSSSRPNNMNTEAFF. The CDR3 coding sequence is TGCGCCAGCAGCTCTTCGAGGCCCAATAATATGAACACTGAAGCTTTCTTT.